Listed below are T cell receptor beta chains from one sample, sequenced in a study of blood T cell repertoires in COVID-19. Profiling relied on immunoSEQ multiplex PCR, and the TCRdb table lists in-frame clones only, not all of them. The sample carries 35,000 to 50,000 clones, around 85% recorded once. The material sequenced was peripheral blood. The receptors were sampled from a human donor in a cohort sampled during active COVID-19. Each CDR3 is given with its conserved first and last residue. D genes are given only for firm matches. Rows may omit the clone size; those that give it use once, few, many or a size class.

D: TRBD2
size: NA
V: TRBV28
J: TRBJ2-5
DNA: TGTGCCAGCGGACCGGGGGGACTCCAAGAGACCCAGTACTTC
CDR3: CASGPGGLQETQYF

D: NA
size: NA
V: TRBV7-9
J: TRBJ2-7
DNA: TGTGCCAGCAGCTTCGAGTGGGGAGGAGAGGGGCGCGAGCAGTACTTC
CDR3: CASSFEWGGEGREQYF

D: TRBD1
size: NA
V: TRBV11-1
J: TRBJ2-7
DNA: TGTGCCAGCAGCTTTCCCGGGACAGGGGTCGAGCAGTACTTC
CDR3: CASSFPGTGVEQYF

D: TRBD1
size: NA
V: TRBV7-3
J: TRBJ2-1
DNA: TGTGCCAGCAGCTTACGCCCGGACAGGATGAGTGAGCAGTTCTTC
CDR3: CASSLRPDRMSEQFF

D: TRBD1
size: few
V: TRBV5-6
J: TRBJ2-6
DNA: TGTGCCAGCAGCGACCGGGACAGGGTGGCTGGGGCCAACGTCCTGACTTTC
CDR3: CASSDRDRVAGANVLTF

D: TRBD2
size: NA
V: TRBV19
J: TRBJ2-3
DNA: TGTGCCAGTAGCTCAGCGGGGGGGACAGATACGCAGTATTTT
CDR3: CASSSAGGTDTQYF

D: TRBD1
size: NA
V: TRBV7-9
J: TRBJ1-4
DNA: TGTGCCAGCAGCGTCCCGACAGGGGAAACTAATGAAAAACTGTTTTTT
CDR3: CASSVPTGETNEKLFF

D: NA
size: NA
V: TRBV2
J: TRBJ2-1
DNA: TGTGCCAGCACCCTGAAGGGGTTTCGGGCTTATAATGAGCAGTTCTTC
CDR3: CASTLKGFRAYNEQFF

D: TRBD1
size: NA
V: TRBV5-1
J: TRBJ1-4
DNA: TGCGCCAGCAGCACCGGACAGGGAGCAACTAATGAAAAACTGTTTTTT
CDR3: CASSTGQGATNEKLFF

D: NA
size: NA
V: TRBV2
J: TRBJ1-3
DNA: TGTGCCAGCAAGATATCACGGAGCTCTGGAAACACCATATATTTT
CDR3: CASKISRSSGNTIYF

D: TRBD1
size: NA
V: TRBV2
J: TRBJ1-6
DNA: TGTGCCAGCAGTGGGACAGGGGACCCTAATTCACCCCTCCACTTT
CDR3: CASSGTGDPNSPLHF

D: TRBD1
size: NA
V: TRBV6-5
J: TRBJ2-3
DNA: TGTGCCAGCAGTTACAGGGGGCCTTCCCCAGATACGCAGTATTTT
CDR3: CASSYRGPSPDTQYF

D: NA
size: medium-sized
V: TRBV10-3
J: TRBJ2-1
DNA: TGTGCCATCAGTGAATCTACGGGGGGCGTACAGCAGTTCTTC
CDR3: CAISESTGGVQQFF

D: TRBD1
size: NA
V: TRBV7-3
J: TRBJ1-4
DNA: TGTGCCAGCAGCGCGGGACAGTATGTGGTGGATGAAAAACTGTTTTTT
CDR3: CASSAGQYVVDEKLFF

D: NA
size: NA
V: TRBV4-3
J: TRBJ2-2
DNA: TGCGCCAGCAGCCAAGACAGGTTGAACACCGGGGAGCTGTTTTTT
CDR3: CASSQDRLNTGELFF

D: TRBD1
size: NA
V: TRBV7-2
J: TRBJ2-3
DNA: TGTGCCAGCATCATGGACAGGGGGTACGATACGCAGTATTTT
CDR3: CASIMDRGYDTQYF

D: NA
size: NA
V: TRBV6-5
J: TRBJ2-7
DNA: TGTGCCAGCAGCACCCCAGGGCCTCGCTACGAGCAGTACTTC
CDR3: CASSTPGPRYEQYF

D: NA
size: NA
V: TRBV4-3
J: TRBJ1-4
DNA: TGCGCCAGCAGCCAAGGGGGAGGAAATGAAAAACTGTTTTTT
CDR3: CASSQGGGNEKLFF

D: TRBD1
size: NA
V: TRBV19
J: TRBJ1-5
DNA: TGTGCCAGTAGTATGCAGACAGGGGGCGGCAATCAGCCCCAGCATTTT
CDR3: CASSMQTGGGNQPQHF

D: NA
size: NA
V: TRBV29-1
J: TRBJ2-7
DNA: TGCAGCGTTGGCGAACCCTACGAGCAGTACTTC
CDR3: CSVGEPYEQYF

D: NA
size: NA
V: TRBV4-2
J: TRBJ2-1
DNA: TGTGCCAGCAGCCAAAGCCGGGACTCTGAGCAGTTCTTC
CDR3: CASSQSRDSEQFF

D: TRBD1
size: NA
V: TRBV9
J: TRBJ2-7
DNA: TGTGCCAGCAGCGTTCGGACAGGGGGCGTATACGAGCAGTACTTC
CDR3: CASSVRTGGVYEQYF

D: TRBD2
size: NA
V: TRBV3-1/TRBV3-2
J: TRBJ2-1
DNA: TGTGCCAGCAGCTTGCTAGCGGGGGGGCTAAATGAGCAGTTCTTC
CDR3: CASSLLAGGLNEQFF

D: TRBD2
size: NA
V: TRBV3-1/TRBV3-2
J: TRBJ2-3
DNA: TGTGCCAGCAGCCCGTCGGGGGGGCGCACAGATACGCAGTATTTT
CDR3: CASSPSGGRTDTQYF

D: TRBD2
size: NA
V: TRBV6-4
J: TRBJ2-1
DNA: TGTGCCAGCAGTGACTCAATAGCGGGGGGCCGACGGAATGAGCAGTTCTTC
CDR3: CASSDSIAGGRRNEQFF

D: TRBD2
size: once
V: TRBV24-1
J: TRBJ2-5
DNA: TGTGCCACCAGTGTCCAAGGCGGGGGAACCCAAGAGACCCAGTACTTC
CDR3: CATSVQGGGTQETQYF

D: NA
size: NA
V: TRBV6-5
J: TRBJ2-7
DNA: TGTGCCAGCAGTTACCTCTCGCCATCTGGGAGTTACGAGCAGTACTTC
CDR3: CASSYLSPSGSYEQYF

D: NA
size: NA
V: TRBV5-1
J: TRBJ1-1
DNA: TGCGCCAGCAGCTTGACGGGGGGGAACACTGAAGCTTTCTTT
CDR3: CASSLTGGNTEAFF

D: TRBD2
size: NA
V: TRBV30
J: TRBJ2-3
DNA: TGTGCCTGGAACCGGGGGGGGAGCACAGATACGCAGTATTTT
CDR3: CAWNRGGSTDTQYF

D: NA
size: NA
V: TRBV2
J: TRBJ2-1
DNA: TGTGCCAGCAATTCCGGGACACAAACAAAAAATGAGCAGTTCTTC
CDR3: CASNSGTQTKNEQFF

D: NA
size: once
V: TRBV21-1
J: TRBJ2-7
DNA: TGTGCCAGCAGACTCCTAGGGAGCGGCCTCTACGAGCAGTACTTC
CDR3: CASRLLGSGLYEQYF

D: TRBD2
size: NA
V: TRBV5-4
J: TRBJ2-1
DNA: TGTGCCAGCAGCTTAACCGGGACTAGTGATGAGCAGTTCTTC
CDR3: CASSLTGTSDEQFF

D: NA
size: once
V: TRBV5-6
J: TRBJ2-5
DNA: TGTGCCAGCAGCTTGGCAGGGGCGGTGGGAGAGACCCAGTACTTC
CDR3: CASSLAGAVGETQYF

D: TRBD1
size: NA
V: TRBV6-2/TRBV6-3
J: TRBJ1-1
DNA: TGTGCCAGCAGTTACCCCCCTCAGGACAGGGGAGAAGCTTTCTTT
CDR3: CASSYPPQDRGEAFF

D: TRBD2
size: NA
V: TRBV6-1
J: TRBJ2-3
DNA: TGTGCCAGCAGTGAAGGGCGGGGGGGACATACGCAGTATTTT
CDR3: CASSEGRGGHTQYF

D: TRBD1
size: NA
V: TRBV4-1
J: TRBJ1-1
DNA: TGCGCCAGCAGCCAAGATTACAGGGGTGTGACTGAAGCTTTCTTT
CDR3: CASSQDYRGVTEAFF

D: NA
size: NA
V: TRBV3-1/TRBV3-2
J: TRBJ1-1
DNA: TGTGCCAGCAGCCAAGTGGGGAGCGGTACTGAAGCTTTCTTT
CDR3: CASSQVGSGTEAFF

D: TRBD2
size: few
V: TRBV10-3
J: TRBJ2-5
DNA: TGTGCCATCCGTACTAGCGGGGAGACCCAGTACTTC
CDR3: CAIRTSGETQYF

D: NA
size: NA
V: TRBV2
J: TRBJ1-5
DNA: TGTGCCAGCAGCGAGGCGAGGATCAATCAGCCCCAGCATTTT
CDR3: CASSEARINQPQHF

D: NA
size: NA
V: TRBV29-1
J: TRBJ1-3
DNA: TGCAGCGTCGAACCGGGTGGCTCTGGAAACACCATATATTTT
CDR3: CSVEPGGSGNTIYF

D: NA
size: NA
V: TRBV19
J: TRBJ1-6
DNA: TGTGCCAGTAGTATGGAACAGGGTAGTTCACCCCTCCACTTT
CDR3: CASSMEQGSSPLHF

D: NA
size: NA
V: TRBV7-8
J: TRBJ2-5
DNA: TGTGCCAGCAGCACGTCGACAGCCCTCGCCGGGGAGACCCAGTACTTC
CDR3: CASSTSTALAGETQYF

D: NA
size: once
V: TRBV30
J: TRBJ1-5
DNA: TGTGCCTGGAGTGACAGGTTAAGGGGTCAGCCCCAGCATTTT
CDR3: CAWSDRLRGQPQHF

D: TRBD2
size: NA
V: TRBV7-2
J: TRBJ2-3
DNA: TGTGCCAGCAGCTTAACTCGGGCGGGGGGGCTAGTTACGCAGTATTTT
CDR3: CASSLTRAGGLVTQYF

D: TRBD1
size: once
V: TRBV3-1/TRBV3-2
J: TRBJ2-3
DNA: TGTGCCAGCAGCCAAGATACAGGGGGACATACGCAGTATTTT
CDR3: CASSQDTGGHTQYF

D: TRBD1
size: NA
V: TRBV19
J: TRBJ2-4
DNA: TGTGCCAGTAGTATTGTAGGGGGCGTAAACATTCAGTACTTC
CDR3: CASSIVGGVNIQYF

D: TRBD2
size: few
V: TRBV7-8
J: TRBJ2-5
DNA: TGTGCCAGCAGCTTAACTAGCGGGGGGGGATTGGAGACCCAGTACTTC
CDR3: CASSLTSGGGLETQYF

D: NA
size: NA
V: TRBV18
J: TRBJ1-2
DNA: TGTGCCAGCTCACCAGACAAAAACTATGGCTACACCTTC
CDR3: CASSPDKNYGYTF

D: TRBD1
size: NA
V: TRBV5-1
J: TRBJ2-5
DNA: TGCGCCAGCAGCTTGGGGACAGGGGGAGAGACCCAGTACTTC
CDR3: CASSLGTGGETQYF

D: TRBD1
size: medium-sized
V: TRBV7-9
J: TRBJ2-2
DNA: TGTGCCAGCAGAACCGGACAGGGACAGACCGGGGAGCTGTTTTTT
CDR3: CASRTGQGQTGELFF

D: NA
size: few
V: TRBV19
J: TRBJ1-2
DNA: TGTGCCAGTAGCCTCGGACGGGGTTATGGCTACACCTTC
CDR3: CASSLGRGYGYTF

D: NA
size: NA
V: TRBV6-5
J: TRBJ1-1
DNA: TGTGCCAGCAGTTACTCGCCAGGGAACACTGAAGCTTTCTTT
CDR3: CASSYSPGNTEAFF

D: TRBD1
size: NA
V: TRBV28
J: TRBJ2-4
DNA: TGTGCCAGCAGTTCTCCATGGACAGGGACGAACATTCAGTACTTC
CDR3: CASSSPWTGTNIQYF